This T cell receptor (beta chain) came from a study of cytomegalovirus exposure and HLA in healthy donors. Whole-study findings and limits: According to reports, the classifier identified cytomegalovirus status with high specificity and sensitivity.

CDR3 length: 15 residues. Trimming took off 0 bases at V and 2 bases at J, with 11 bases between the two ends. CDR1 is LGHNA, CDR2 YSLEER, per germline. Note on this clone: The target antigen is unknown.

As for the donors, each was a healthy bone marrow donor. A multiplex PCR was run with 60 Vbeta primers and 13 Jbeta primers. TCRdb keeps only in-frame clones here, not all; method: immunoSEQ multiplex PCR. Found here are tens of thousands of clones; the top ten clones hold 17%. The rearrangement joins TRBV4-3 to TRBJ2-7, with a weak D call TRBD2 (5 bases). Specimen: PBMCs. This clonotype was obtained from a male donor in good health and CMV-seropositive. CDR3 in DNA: TGCGCCAGCAGCCAAGAAGTAGAGGGTGCCTACGAGCAGTACTTC. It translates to CASSQEVEGAYEQYF.